This T cell receptor (beta chain) was sequenced during a study of identical twins. The CDR3 is 16 residues long. Germline trimming cut 7 bases from V and 5 bases from J; bases unmatched to any gene: 15. The germline V gene has CDR1 MDHEN and CDR2 SYDVKM. TCRdb fed the 5' RACE reads into MiXCR, producing one record per CDR3 protein. The sample contains around 1.7 million distinct CDR3 sequences, under 35% of which appear only once. This chain links TRBV28 with TRBJ2-7, with 9 bases fitting TRBD1. Sample: cord blood. This clonotype originated in a newborn girl in good health. The CDR3 reads CASTRSWGTGLHEQYF. CDR3 coding DNA: TGTGCCAGCACCCGATCCTGGGGGACAGGGCTCCACGAGCAGTACTTC.